One and the same sample provided the 13 T cell receptor beta chains below, sequenced in a study of blood T cell repertoires in COVID-19. Some clones are missing from TCRdb's copy, which holds only in-frame ones; the method was immunoSEQ multiplex PCR. Here the sample spans 65,000 to 80,000 clones, roughly 90% being singletons. Material for sequencing was peripheral blood. These TCRs come from a man aged 65 to 79 with active or convalescent COVID-19.

The CDR3 sequence is CASSKRTSGVETYEQYF. The CDR3 DNA follows: TGTGCCAGCAGCAAAAGGACTAGCGGGGTGGAAACCTACGAGCAGTACTTC. The chain links TRBV7-2 to TRBJ2-7, with 12 bases matching TRBD2. Germline V lookup: CDR1 SGHTA, CDR2 FQGNSA. V gave up 5 bases and J gave up 2 bases; unmatched junction bases: 10. This CDR3 has 17 amino acids.

V and J are TRBV19 and TRBJ2-5, with TRBD1 matching over 7 bases. With 10 bases clipped from V and 3 bases from J, the junction kept 8 bases outside the gene matches. There are 13 residues in the CDR3. Germline CDR1 is LNHDA and CDR2 is SQIVND (reference sequence). The CDR3 DNA follows: TGTGCCACCTTGGACAGGTGGAAAGAGACCCAGTACTTC. Translated: CATLDRWKETQYF.

The chain combines TRBV9 with TRBJ2-1; TRBD2 matches at 12 bases. Germline values: CDR1 SGDLS, CDR2 YYNGEE. The CDR3 sequence is 16 residues long. Trimming removed 0 bases from V and 10 bases from J; junction bases left unmatched: 8. The CDR3 region has the DNA TGTGCCAGCAGCGTAGCTGGGACTAGCGGGTTGCTGGAGCAGTTCTTC. This codes for CASSVAGTSGLLEQFF. The full variable domain, with the rest looked up from reference TRBV9 and TRBJ2-1, is DSGVTQTPKHLITATGQRVTLRCSPRSGDLSVYWYQQSLDQGLQFLIQYYNGEERAKGNILERFSAQQFPDLHSELNLSSLELGDSALYFCASSVAGTSGLLEQFFGPGTRLTVL.

The chain couples TRBV4-2 to TRBJ2-3; perhaps TRBD1 as D (6 bases). Germline V lookup: CDR1 LGHNA, CDR2 YNFKEQ. V lost 0 bases, J lost 6 bases, and 19 bases lay in between. CDR3 length: 17 residues. CDR3 sequence reads: CASSQDPGTPHRDTQYF. As DNA, the CDR3 is TGTGCCAGCAGCCAAGACCCCGGGACACCCCATCGGGATACGCAGTATTTT.

The J gene is TRBJ1-5, the V gene TRBV6-1, with D possibly TRBD1 on 6 matching bases. Deletions cut 0 bases from V and 7 bases from J, with 13 bases between. The CDR3 runs 15 residues. CDR1 is MNHNS and CDR2 is SASEGT in the germline V gene. DNA of the CDR3: TGTGCCAGCAGTGAAGCATTGACAGGACGGCAGCCCCAGCATTTT. Its translation is CASSEALTGRQPQHF.

The gene calls are TRBV13 and TRBJ1-2; D is unresolved. Deletions cut 5 bases from V and 4 bases from J, with 20 bases between. The CDR3 contains 16 residues. Germline CDR1 PRHDT, CDR2 FYEKMQ (reference sequence). The chain's CDR3 is CASSLVRAGVSYGYTF. CDR3 DNA: TGTGCCAGCAGCCTCGTAAGAGCGGGCGTGAGCTATGGCTACACCTTC.

The chain has TRBV7-8 and TRBJ1-1; D may be TRBD1 (5 bases). The germline CDR1 and CDR2 sequences are SGHVS and FQNEAQ. V was clipped by 1 base and J by 2 bases, with 17 bases between them. The CDR3 sequence is 17 residues long. The CDR3 DNA sequence: TGTGCCAGCAGCTTAGATCAGGGATCGAGCTTAAACACTGAAGCTTTCTTT. Translated, it gives CASSLDQGSSLNTEAFF.

The rearrangement uses TRBV6-5 and TRBJ1-4, with TRBD1 identical over 11 bases. V gave up 7 bases and J gave up 8 bases; unmatched junction bases: 6. The CDR3 runs 14 residues. Per the germline V gene, CDR1 is MNHEY and CDR2 is SVGAGI. CDR3 sequence (DNA): TGTGCCAGCATTCCCGGGACAGGGGGGGAAAAACTGTTTTTT. The encoded protein is CASIPGTGGEKLFF.

The gene calls are TRBV5-6 and TRBJ1-5, with TRBD1 matching 12 bases. Germline CDR1 SGHDT, CDR2 YYEEEE. The V segment lost 0 bases and the J segment 6 bases; nucleotides outside the gene matches: 10. This CDR3 contains 18 residues. The CDR3 sequence is CASSLGPGQGAEGQPQHF. The CDR3 bases are TGTGCCAGCAGCTTGGGACCGGGACAGGGGGCGGAAGGTCAGCCCCAGCATTTT.

The chain couples TRBV6-5 to TRBJ1-2, with 9 bases lining up with TRBD1. The CDR3 loop spans 14 amino acids. CDR1 and CDR2 from the germline V gene are MNHEY and SVGAGI. V lost 6 bases to trimming and J lost 4 bases; unmatched junction nucleotides: 6. Here the CDR3 reads CASRETGGSYGYTF. DNA for the CDR3: TGTGCCAGCAGAGAGACAGGGGGATCCTATGGCTACACCTTC.

The V and J genes are TRBV28 and TRBJ1-5, with D perhaps TRBD1 (5 bases). The V gene lost 6 bases and the J gene lost 3 bases, with 12 bases spanning the gap. Germline V gene lookup returns CDR1 MDHEN and CDR2 SYDVKM. The CDR3 consists of 14 residues. The CDR3: CASSPGGNNQPQHF. The CDR3 DNA follows: TGTGCCAGCAGCCCGGGGGGAAACAATCAGCCCCAGCATTTT.

This chain uses TRBV11-2 with TRBJ2-5; a weak D match, TRBD2 (6 bases). V was trimmed by 1 base and J by 2 bases, leaving 20 bases between them. The CDR3 consists of 18 residues. Germline V lookup: CDR1 SGHAT, CDR2 FQNNGV. The CDR3 is CASSLGFRAGRVQETQYF. CDR3 sequence (DNA): TGTGCCAGCAGCTTAGGGTTTCGGGCGGGACGGGTACAAGAGACCCAGTACTTC.

The chain joins TRBV12-5 to TRBJ2-1; tentatively, D is TRBD1 (5 bases). The CDR3 covers 13 residues. Per germline, CDR1 LGHNT and CDR2 FRNRAP. The V end was cut by 6 bases, the J end by 4 bases, with 10 bases between. CDR3 sequence reads: CASGYDSYNEQFF. Written as DNA, the CDR3 is TGTGCTAGTGGCTACGACAGTTACAATGAGCAGTTCTTC. Based on the CDR3 plus reference TRBV12-5 and TRBJ2-1, the full variable domain is DARVTQTPRHKVTEMGQEVTMRCQPILGHNTVFWYRQTMMQGLELLAYFRNRAPLDDSGMPKDRFSAEMPDATLATLKIQPSEPRDSAVYFCASGYDSYNEQFFGPGTRLTVL.